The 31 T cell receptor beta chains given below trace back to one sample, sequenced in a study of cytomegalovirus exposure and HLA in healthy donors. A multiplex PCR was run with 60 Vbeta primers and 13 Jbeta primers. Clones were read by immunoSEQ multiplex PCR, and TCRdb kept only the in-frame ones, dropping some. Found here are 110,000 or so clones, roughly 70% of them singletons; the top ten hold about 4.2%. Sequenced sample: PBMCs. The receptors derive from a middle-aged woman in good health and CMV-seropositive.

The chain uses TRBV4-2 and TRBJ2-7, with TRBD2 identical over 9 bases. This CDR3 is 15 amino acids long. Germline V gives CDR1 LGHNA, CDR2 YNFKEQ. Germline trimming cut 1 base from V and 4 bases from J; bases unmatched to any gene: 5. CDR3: CASSQATSGNYEQYF. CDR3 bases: TGTGCCAGCAGCCAAGCGACTAGCGGAAATTACGAGCAGTACTTC.

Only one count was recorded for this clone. CDR3 bases: TGTGCCAGCTCACTAACAGGTGCCGCCTATGGCTACACCTTC. Translated: CASSLTGAAYGYTF. V gene TRBV18 combines with J gene TRBJ1-2; TRBD1 is a possible D gene (5 bases). This CDR3 spans 14 amino acids. Germline V gene lookup returns CDR1 KGHSH and CDR2 LQKENI. Trimming cost V 4 bases and J 4 bases, with 13 bases left between them. Full variable domain (outside the CDR3, taken from reference TRBV18 and TRBJ1-2): NAGVMQNPRHLVRRRGQEARLRCSPMKGHSHVYWYRQLPEEGLKFMVYLQKENIIDESGMPKERFSAEFPKEGPSILRIQQVVRGDSAAYFCASSLTGAAYGYTFGSGTRLTVV.

The CDR3 DNA is TGTGCCAGCAGCAGGGGATTTAACACCGGGGAGCTGTTTTTT. As protein: CASSRGFNTGELFF. The chain uses TRBV6-4 and TRBJ2-2, with D possibly TRBD1 on 6 matching bases. The germline gives CDR1 MRHNA, CDR2 SNTAGT. V lost 6 bases, J lost 2 bases, and 10 bases lay in between. The CDR3 extends over 14 amino acids.

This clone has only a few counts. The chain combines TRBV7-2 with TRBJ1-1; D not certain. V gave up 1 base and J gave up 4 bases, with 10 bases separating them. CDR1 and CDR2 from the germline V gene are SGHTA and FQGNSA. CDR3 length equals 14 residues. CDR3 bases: TGTGCCAGCAGCTTAGACAGACAATCCACTGAAGCTTTCTTT. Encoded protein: CASSLDRQSTEAFF.

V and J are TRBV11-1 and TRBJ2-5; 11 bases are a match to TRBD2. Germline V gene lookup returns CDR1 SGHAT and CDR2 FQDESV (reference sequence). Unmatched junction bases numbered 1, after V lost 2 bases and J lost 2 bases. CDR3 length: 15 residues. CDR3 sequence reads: CASSLIAGGQETQYF. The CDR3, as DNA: TGTGCCAGCAGCTTAATAGCGGGGGGGCAAGAGACCCAGTACTTC.

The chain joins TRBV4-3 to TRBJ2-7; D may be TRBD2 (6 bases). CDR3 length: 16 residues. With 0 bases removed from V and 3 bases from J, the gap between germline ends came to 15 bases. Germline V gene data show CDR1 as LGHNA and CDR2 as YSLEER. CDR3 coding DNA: TGCGCCAGCAGCCAAGAGGGATTACAGGAGGGCTACGAGCAGTACTTC. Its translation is CASSQEGLQEGYEQYF.

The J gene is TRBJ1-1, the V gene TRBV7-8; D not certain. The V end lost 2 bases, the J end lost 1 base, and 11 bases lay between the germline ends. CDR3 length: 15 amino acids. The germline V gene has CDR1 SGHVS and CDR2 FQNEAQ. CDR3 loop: CASSLQASPNTEAFF. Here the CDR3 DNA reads TGTGCCAGCAGCTTACAGGCGTCGCCGAACACTGAAGCTTTCTTT.

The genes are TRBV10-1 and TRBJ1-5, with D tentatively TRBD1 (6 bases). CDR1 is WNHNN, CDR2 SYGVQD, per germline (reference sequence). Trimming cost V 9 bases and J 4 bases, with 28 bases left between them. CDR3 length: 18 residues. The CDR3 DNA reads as TGCGCCAGACAGCCCCCGATAGGGGGTATGCGAGCAAATCAGCCCCAGCATTTT. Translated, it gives CARQPPIGGMRANQPQHF.

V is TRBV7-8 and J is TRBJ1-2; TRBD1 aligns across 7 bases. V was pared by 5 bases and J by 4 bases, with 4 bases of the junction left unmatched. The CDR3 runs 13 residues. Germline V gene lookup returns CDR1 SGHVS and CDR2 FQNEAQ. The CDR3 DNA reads TGTGCCAGCAGCAAGACAGGGTTCTATGGCTACACCTTC. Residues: CASSKTGFYGYTF.

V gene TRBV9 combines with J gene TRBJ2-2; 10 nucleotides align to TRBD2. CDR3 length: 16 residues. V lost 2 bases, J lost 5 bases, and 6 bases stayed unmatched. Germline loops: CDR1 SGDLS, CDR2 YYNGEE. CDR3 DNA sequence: TGTGCCAGCAGCGTCGCCCCGGGACTAGCGACCGGGGAGCTGTTTTTT. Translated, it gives CASSVAPGLATGELFF.

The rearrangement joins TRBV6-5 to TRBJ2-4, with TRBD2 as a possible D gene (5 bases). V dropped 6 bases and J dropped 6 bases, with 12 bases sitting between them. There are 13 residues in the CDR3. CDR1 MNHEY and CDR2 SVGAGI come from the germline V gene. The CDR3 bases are TGTGCCAGCAGAAAACTAGAGAGAAACATTCAGTACTTC. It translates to CASRKLERNIQYF.

The CDR3 region has the DNA TGTGCCAGCAATCTACAGGGGAACACTGAAGCTTTCTTT. Protein: CASNLQGNTEAFF. The chain uses TRBV6-1 and TRBJ1-1, with D possibly TRBD1 on 6 matching bases. V dropped 7 bases and J dropped 1 base, with 10 bases sitting between them. Looked up from germline, CDR1 is MNHNS and CDR2 is SASEGT. This CDR3 contains 13 residues.

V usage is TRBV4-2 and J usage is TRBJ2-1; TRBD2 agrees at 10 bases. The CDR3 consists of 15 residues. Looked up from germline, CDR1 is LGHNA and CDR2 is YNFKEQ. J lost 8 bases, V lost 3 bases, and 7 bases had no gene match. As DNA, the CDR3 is TGTGCCAGCAGCCAGCGAGCGGGGGGGATAGATGAGCAGTTCTTC. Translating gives CASSQRAGGIDEQFF.

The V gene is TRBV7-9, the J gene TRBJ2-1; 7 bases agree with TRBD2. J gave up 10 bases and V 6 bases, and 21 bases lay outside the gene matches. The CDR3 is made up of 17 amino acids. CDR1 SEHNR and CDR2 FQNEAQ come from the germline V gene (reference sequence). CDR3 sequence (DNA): TGTGCCAGCAGTCGATCCCAAGGACTAGGAGCCGCAATCGAGCAGTTCTTC. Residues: CASSRSQGLGAAIEQFF.

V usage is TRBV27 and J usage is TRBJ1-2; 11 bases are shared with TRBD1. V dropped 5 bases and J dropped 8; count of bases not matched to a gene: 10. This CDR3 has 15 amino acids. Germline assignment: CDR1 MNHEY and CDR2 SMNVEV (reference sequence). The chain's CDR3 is CASSPQGQGVSGYTF. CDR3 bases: TGTGCCAGCAGTCCACAGGGACAGGGGGTAAGCGGCTACACCTTC.

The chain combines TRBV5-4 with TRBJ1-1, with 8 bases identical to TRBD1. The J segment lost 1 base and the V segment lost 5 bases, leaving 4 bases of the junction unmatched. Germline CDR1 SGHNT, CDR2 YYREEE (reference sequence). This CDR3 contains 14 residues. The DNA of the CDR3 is TGTGCCAGCAGAACTGGGACAGGGAACACTGAAGCTTTCTTT. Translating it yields CASRTGTGNTEAFF.

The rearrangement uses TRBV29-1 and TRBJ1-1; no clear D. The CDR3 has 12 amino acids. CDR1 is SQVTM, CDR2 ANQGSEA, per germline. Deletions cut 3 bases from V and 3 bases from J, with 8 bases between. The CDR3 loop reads CSVDPQYTEAFF. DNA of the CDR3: TGCAGCGTTGATCCCCAGTACACTGAAGCTTTCTTT.

The CDR3 here is CASSPRGANTGELFF. CDR3 in DNA: TGCGCCAGCAGCCCCCGCGGCGCGAACACCGGGGAGCTGTTTTTT. The V and J genes are TRBV4-1 and TRBJ2-2; the D is unclear. From germline, CDR1 is MGHRA and CDR2 YSYEKL. Deletions cut 4 bases from V and 0 bases from J, with 9 bases between. There are 15 residues in the CDR3.

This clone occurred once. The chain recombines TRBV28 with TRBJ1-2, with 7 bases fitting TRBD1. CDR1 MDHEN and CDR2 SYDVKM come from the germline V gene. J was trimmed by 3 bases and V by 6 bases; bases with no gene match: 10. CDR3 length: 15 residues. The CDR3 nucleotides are TGTGCCAGCAGGAGGAGGGACAGAGAAGACTATGGCTACACCTTC. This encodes CASRRRDREDYGYTF.

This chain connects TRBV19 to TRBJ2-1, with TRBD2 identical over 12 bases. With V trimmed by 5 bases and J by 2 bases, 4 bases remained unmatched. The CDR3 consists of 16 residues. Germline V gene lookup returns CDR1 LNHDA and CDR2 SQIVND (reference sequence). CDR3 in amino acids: CASSGLAGPTYNEQFF. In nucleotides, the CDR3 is TGTGCCAGTAGTGGACTAGCGGGGCCAACCTACAATGAGCAGTTCTTC.

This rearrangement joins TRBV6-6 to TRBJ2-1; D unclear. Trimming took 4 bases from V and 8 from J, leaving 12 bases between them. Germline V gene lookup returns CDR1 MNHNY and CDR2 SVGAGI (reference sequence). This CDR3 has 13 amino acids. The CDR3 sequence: CASSSLRRDEQFF. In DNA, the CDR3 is TGTGCCAGCAGTTCCCTTCGACGGGATGAGCAGTTCTTC.

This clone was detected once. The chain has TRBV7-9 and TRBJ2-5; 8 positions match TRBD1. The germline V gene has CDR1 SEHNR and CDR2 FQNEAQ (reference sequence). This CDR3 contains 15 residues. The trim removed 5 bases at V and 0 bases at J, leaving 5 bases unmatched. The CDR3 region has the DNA TGTGCCAGCAGCCTTGCACAGGGGGACCAAGAGACCCAGTACTTC. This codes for CASSLAQGDQETQYF. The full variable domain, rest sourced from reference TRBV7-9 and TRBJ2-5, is DTGVSQNPRHKITKRGQNVTFRCDPISEHNRLYWYRQTLGQGPEFLTYFQNEAQLEKSRLLSDRFSAERPKGSFSTLEIQRTEQGDSAMYLCASSLAQGDQETQYFGPGTRLLVL.

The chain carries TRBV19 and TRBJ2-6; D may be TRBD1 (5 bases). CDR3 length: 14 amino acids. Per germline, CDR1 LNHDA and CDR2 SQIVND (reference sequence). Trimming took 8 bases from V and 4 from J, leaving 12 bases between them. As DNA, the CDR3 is TGTGCCAGTGTCGACAGCAAGGGGGCCAACGTCCTGACTTTC. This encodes CASVDSKGANVLTF.

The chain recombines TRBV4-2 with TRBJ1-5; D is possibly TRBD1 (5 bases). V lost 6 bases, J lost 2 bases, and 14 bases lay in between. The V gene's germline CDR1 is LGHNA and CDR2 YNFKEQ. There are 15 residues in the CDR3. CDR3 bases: TGTGCCAGCAGTTCCGGGAGAGGGGGCAATCAGCCCCAGCATTTT. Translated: CASSSGRGGNQPQHF.

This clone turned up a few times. DNA of the CDR3: TGCGCCAGCAGCCAAGCCCCACAGAGCAATGAGCAGTTCTTC. Its translation is CASSQAPQSNEQFF. The chain carries TRBV4-1 and TRBJ2-1; D uncertain. There are 14 residues in the CDR3. The V end lost 1 base, the J end lost 6 bases, and 10 bases lay between the germline ends. Germline loops: CDR1 MGHRA, CDR2 YSYEKL.

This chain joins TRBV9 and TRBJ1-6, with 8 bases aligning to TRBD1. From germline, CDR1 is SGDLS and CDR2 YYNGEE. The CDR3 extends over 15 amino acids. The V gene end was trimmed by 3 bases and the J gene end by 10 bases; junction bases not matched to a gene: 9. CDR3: CASSAFTGGWSPLHF. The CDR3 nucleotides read TGTGCCAGCAGCGCCTTCACAGGGGGTTGGTCACCCCTCCACTTT.

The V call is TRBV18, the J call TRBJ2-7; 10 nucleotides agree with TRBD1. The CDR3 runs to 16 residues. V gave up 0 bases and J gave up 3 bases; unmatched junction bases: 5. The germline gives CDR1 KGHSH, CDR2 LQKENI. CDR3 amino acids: CASSPPGTGVNYEQYF. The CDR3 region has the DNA TGTGCCAGCTCACCACCCGGGACAGGGGTTAACTACGAGCAGTACTTC.

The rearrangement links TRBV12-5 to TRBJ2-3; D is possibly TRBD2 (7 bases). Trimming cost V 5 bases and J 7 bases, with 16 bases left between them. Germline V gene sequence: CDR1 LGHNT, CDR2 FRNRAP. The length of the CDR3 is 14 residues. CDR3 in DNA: TGTGCTAGTGGTCCAAGGGGGGGGTACCATACGCAGTATTTT. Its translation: CASGPRGGYHTQYF.

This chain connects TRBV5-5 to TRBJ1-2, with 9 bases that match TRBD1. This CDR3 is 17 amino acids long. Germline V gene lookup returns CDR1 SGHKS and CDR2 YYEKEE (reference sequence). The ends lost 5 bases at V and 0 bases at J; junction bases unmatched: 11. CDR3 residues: CASSLTGGSAANYGYTF. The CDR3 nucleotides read TGTGCCAGCAGTTTGACAGGGGGAAGTGCAGCTAACTATGGCTACACCTTC.

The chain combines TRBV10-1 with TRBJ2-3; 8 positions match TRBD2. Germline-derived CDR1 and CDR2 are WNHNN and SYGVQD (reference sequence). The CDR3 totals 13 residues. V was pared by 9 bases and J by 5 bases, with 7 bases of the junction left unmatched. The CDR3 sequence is CARPWRGEDTQYF. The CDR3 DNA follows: TGCGCCAGGCCTTGGCGGGGGGAAGATACGCAGTATTTT.

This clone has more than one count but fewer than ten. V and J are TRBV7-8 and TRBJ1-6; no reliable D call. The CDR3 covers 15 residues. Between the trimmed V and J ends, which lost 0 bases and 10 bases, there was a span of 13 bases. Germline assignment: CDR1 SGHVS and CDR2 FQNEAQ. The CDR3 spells CASSLAPRGGSPLHF. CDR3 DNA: TGTGCCAGCAGCTTAGCCCCCCGGGGAGGATCACCCCTCCACTTT.